This T cell receptor beta chain was recorded in a study of T cell changes during pregnancy in multiple sclerosis. Libraries were prepared by immunoSEQ multiplex PCR; TCRdb keeps only in-frame clonotypes and omits some of them. The sample carries about 38,000 clones, around 90% recorded once. The CDR3 is 14 amino acids. Deletions cut 7 bases from V and 2 bases from J, with 14 bases between. The germline V gene has CDR1 MDHEN and CDR2 SYDVKM. This rearrangement joins TRBV28 to TRBJ1-2; TRBD1 is a possible D gene (5 bases). This sequence was found in a female donor in good health, enrolled as a control in a pregnancy study. Sequences were derived from CD4+ T cells from peripheral blood mononuclear cells, sampled after pregnancy. CDR3 in amino acids: CASMRQGRNYGYTF. CDR3 DNA sequence: TGTGCCAGCATGAGGCAGGGAAGGAACTATGGCTACACCTTC.